The 4 T cell receptor beta chains presented below share a single source sample, sequenced in a study of shared clonotypes between healthy human individuals. The protocol was immunoSEQ multiplex PCR, while the TCRdb copy is restricted to in-frame clones and leaves out a portion. The sample shows 2 million to 2.5 million clones, 85% to 95% of them seen only once. Sequencing was carried out using naive CD4+ T cells from PBMCs. As for subset: CD45RA+ positively selected. These receptors all stem from a man younger than 30 in good health. Some clones in this sample may be carry-over from other donors' samples.

The chain couples TRBV5-4 to TRBJ2-5; 10 nucleotides align to TRBD2. Germline V gives CDR1 SGHNT, CDR2 YYREEE (reference sequence). The CDR3 loop spans 18 amino acids. J gave up 2 bases and V 4 bases, and 14 bases lay outside the gene matches. The CDR3 protein is CASSLPGTSANRQETQYF. The CDR3, as DNA: TGTGCCAGCAGCCTTCCGGGGACTAGCGCTAATCGACAAGAGACCCAGTACTTC.

This sequence joins TRBV5-1 and TRBJ2-2; no reliable D call. V shed 1 base and J shed 6 bases, with 10 bases lying between them. This CDR3 has 14 residues. In germline, CDR1 is SGHRS, CDR2 YFSETQ. As DNA, the CDR3 is TGCGCCAGCAGCTTGTCGGAGATCCCCGGGGAGCTGTTTTTT. Protein product: CASSLSEIPGELFF.

J is TRBJ1-1 and V is TRBV4-1; TRBD1 might be the D (6 bases). Per germline, CDR1 MGHRA and CDR2 YSYEKL. CDR3 size: 13 residues. Between the trimmed V and J ends, which lost 4 bases and 5 bases, there was a span of 11 bases. The CDR3 DNA sequence: TGCGCCAGCAGCCTTGGGGGGCTAACTGAAGCTTTCTTT. This sequence encodes CASSLGGLTEAFF.

This sequence joins TRBV7-2 and TRBJ2-7, with D unclear. Germline V lookup: CDR1 SGHTA, CDR2 FQGNSA. This CDR3 has 13 residues. V was clipped by 3 bases and J by 5 bases, with 11 bases between them. The CDR3 here is CASSFKTYDEQYF. CDR3 DNA sequence: TGTGCCAGCAGCTTTAAGACATATGACGAGCAGTACTTC.